Here is one T cell receptor beta chain with its context. The antigen remains undetermined. This record belongs to a study of STAT5B mutations in CD4+ large granular lymphocyte leukemia. Study overall: Among healthy donors, a particular HLA allele went with more CDR3 'QG' motifs.

The germline V gene encodes CDR1 SGHTA and CDR2 FQGNSA. The length of the CDR3 is 15 residues. V shed 5 bases and J shed 8 bases, with 18 bases lying between them. Produced via immunoSEQ multiplex PCR; TCRdb's table is partial and in-frame only. Of 45,000 to 55,000 clones in the sample, roughly 72% were seen once. Points from the study as a whole: Main leukemic clonotypes were patient-specific, but approximately 25% appeared at low frequency elsewhere. Without HLA matching, higher CD4+ than CD8+ T-LGLL clonality could reflect small sample size. TRBV06-family usage was enriched in top patient clones (8/27) versus controls (2/35).

The sample was CD4+ T cells from blood buffy coats. The TCR sequence derives from a human donor in good health. V and J are TRBV7-2 and TRBJ2-2, with D unresolved. The CDR3 nucleotides read TGTGCCAGCAGCCCAAACTATTACTGGGGTGGGGAGCTGTTTTTT. Protein product: CASSPNYYWGGELFF.